The 3 T cell receptor beta chains below all came from one sample that was sequenced in a study of blood T cell repertoires in COVID-19 (dated by TCRdb to about 2020). Receptor libraries were prepared by the immunoSEQ multiplex PCR assay. TCRdb took this table from immuneACCESS and kept in-frame rearrangements with V and J called. Such tables lack part of the clones; where checked against another copy, unresolved V genes explain under half of the gap, and the rest is unexplained. A total of roughly 400,000 clones appear in this sample, about 90% of them only once. The ten most abundant clones make up about 1.7% of the sample. Source material: PBMCs or T cells enriched from blood (not recorded which). These receptors were taken from a woman under 40 who had recovered from COVID-19.

V is TRBV30 and J is TRBJ1-2; 8 positions match TRBD1. Trimming took 2 bases from V and 7 from J; bases not matched to a gene: 6. The CDR3 has 13 amino acids. The germline V gene has CDR1 GTSNPN and CDR2 SVGIG (reference sequence). The CDR3, as DNA: TGTGCCTGGAGTTCTCAGGGGGCGGGTGGCTACACCTTC. Its protein is CAWSSQGAGGYTF.

V gene TRBV7-9 combines with J gene TRBJ1-2; TRBD1 matches at 7 bases. The CDR3 totals 14 residues. The ends lost 7 bases at V and 4 bases at J; junction bases unmatched: 9. Germline V lookup: CDR1 SEHNR, CDR2 FQNEAQ (reference sequence). CDR3 region: CASTLMTGPYGYTF. As DNA, the CDR3 is TGTGCCAGCACCCTCATGACAGGGCCCTATGGCTACACCTTC.

This sequence joins TRBV9 and TRBJ1-2, with TRBD1 matching 8 bases. V lost 3 bases, J lost 2 bases, and 6 bases stayed unmatched. The CDR3 consists of 15 residues. Germline V gene sequence: CDR1 SGDLS, CDR2 YYNGEE. The CDR3 nucleotides are TGTGCCAGCAGCGCCGACTGGACAGGGAACTATGGCTACACCTTC. Protein sequence: CASSADWTGNYGYTF.